The clone carrying this T cell receptor (beta chain) has more than one count but fewer than ten. TCRdb independently ran MiXCR on the 5' RACE reads; one entry per CDR3 protein. The table includes 85,000 to 130,000 distinct CDR3 sequences, roughly 10% detected once. These data originate in a study of T-cell memory formation after mild COVID-19. V gave up 11 bases and J gave up 3 bases, with 16 bases separating them. This CDR3 comprises 14 residues. Per the germline V gene, CDR1 is ENHRY and CDR2 is SYGVKD. Sequenced material: PBMCs or a T cell subset sorted from them (not recorded which). V and J are TRBV10-3 and TRBJ2-2; D may correspond to TRBD1 or TRBD2 (5 bases each). The receptor was derived from a man between 18 and 35 years old who had mild COVID-19 (a few samples of this study predate the infection). Cell type and time point are not known. The CDR3: CAEAGQGDTGELFF. DNA for the CDR3: TGTGCCGAGGCAGGGCAGGGAGACACCGGGGAGCTGTTTTTT.